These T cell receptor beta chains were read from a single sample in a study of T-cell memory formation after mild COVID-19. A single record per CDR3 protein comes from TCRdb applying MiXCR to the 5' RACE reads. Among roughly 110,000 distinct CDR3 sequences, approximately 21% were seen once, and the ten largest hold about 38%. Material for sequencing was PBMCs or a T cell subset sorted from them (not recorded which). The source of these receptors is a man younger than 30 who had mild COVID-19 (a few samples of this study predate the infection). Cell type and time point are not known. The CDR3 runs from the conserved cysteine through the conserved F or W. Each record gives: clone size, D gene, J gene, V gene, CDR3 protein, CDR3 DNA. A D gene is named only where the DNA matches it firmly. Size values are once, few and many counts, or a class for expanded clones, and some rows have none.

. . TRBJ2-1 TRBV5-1 CASSLGANEQFF TGCGCCAGCAGCTTGGGTGCCAATGAGCAGTTCTTC
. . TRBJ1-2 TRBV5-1 CASSFKENYGYTF TGCGCCAGCAGCTTCAAGGAAAACTATGGCTACACCTTC
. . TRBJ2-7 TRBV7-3 CASSPGTLEQYF TGTGCCAGCAGCCCGGGGACACTCGAGCAGTACTTC
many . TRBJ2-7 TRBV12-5 CASGSSIHEQYF TGTGCTAGTGGTTCCTCCATACACGAGCAGTACTTC
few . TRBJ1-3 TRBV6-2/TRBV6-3 CASWDGASGNTIYF TGTGCCAGCTGGGACGGCGCCTCTGGAAACACCATATATTTT
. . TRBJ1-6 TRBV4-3 CASSQLQGGGSPLHF TGCGCCAGCAGCCAACTACAGGGAGGAGGTTCACCCCTCCACTTT
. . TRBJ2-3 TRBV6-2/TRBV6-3 CASRGDGTQYF TGTGCCAGCAGGGGGGACGGTACGCAGTATTTT
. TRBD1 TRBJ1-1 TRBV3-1 CASSSGGMNTEAFF TGTGCCAGCAGTTCAGGGGGAATGAACACTGAAGCTTTCTTT
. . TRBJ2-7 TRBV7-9 CASSRDNHEQYF TGTGCCAGCAGTAGGGACAACCACGAGCAGTACTTC
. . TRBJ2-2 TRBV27 CASSLWGSNTGELFF TGTGCCAGCAGTTTGTGGGGATCGAACACCGGGGAGCTGTTTTTT
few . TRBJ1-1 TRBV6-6 CASSLSRQAEAFF TGTGCCAGCAGCCTATCCCGACAGGCTGAAGCTTTCTTT
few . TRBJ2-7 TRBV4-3 CASSQDQMTYEQYF TGCGCCAGCAGCCAAGATCAGATGACCTACGAGCAGTACTTC
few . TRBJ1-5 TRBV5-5 CASSSNAGEGQPQHF TGTGCCAGCAGCTCGAATGCAGGGGAGGGTCAGCCCCAGCATTTT
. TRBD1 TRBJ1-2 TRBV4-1 CASSPIGQALYGYTF TGCGCCAGCAGCCCAATAGGACAGGCTCTTTATGGCTACACCTTC
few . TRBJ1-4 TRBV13 CASSLGGEEKLFF TGTGCCAGCAGCTTAGGGGGAGAAGAAAAACTGTTTTTT
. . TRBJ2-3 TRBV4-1 CASSQARQAGDTQYF TGCGCCAGCAGCCAAGCGAGACAGGCGGGAGATACGCAGTATTTT
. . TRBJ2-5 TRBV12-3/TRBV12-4 CASSGAETQYF TGTGCCAGCAGTGGGGCTGAGACCCAGTACTTC
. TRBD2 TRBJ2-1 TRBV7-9 CASSPTTSGGSSYNEQFF TGTGCCAGCAGCCCCACGACTAGCGGGGGTAGCTCCTACAATGAGCAGTTCTTC
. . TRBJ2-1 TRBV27 CASSSNTLQGIHNEQFF TGTGCCAGCAGTTCCAACACCTTACAGGGAATTCACAATGAGCAGTTCTTC
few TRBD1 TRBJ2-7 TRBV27 CASSPHVWTGTYEQYF TGTGCCAGCAGTCCACACGTTTGGACAGGGACCTACGAGCAGTACTTC
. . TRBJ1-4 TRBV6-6 CASSSEEKLFF TGTGCCAGCAGCTCTGAGGAAAAACTGTTTTTT
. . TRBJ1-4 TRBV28 CASSFLHRANEKLFF TGTGCCAGCAGTTTCCTCCACAGGGCTAATGAAAAACTGTTTTTT
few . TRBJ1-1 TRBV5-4 CASSRLGEAFF TGTGCCAGCAGCCGGTTGGGGGAAGCTTTCTTT
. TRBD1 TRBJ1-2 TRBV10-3 CAISDWRGLNYGYTF TGTGCCATCAGTGATTGGAGGGGGCTTAACTATGGCTACACCTTC
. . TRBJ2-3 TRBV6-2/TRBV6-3 CASRPLRDGYTDTQYF TGTGCCAGCAGACCACTCCGGGATGGCTACACAGATACGCAGTATTTT
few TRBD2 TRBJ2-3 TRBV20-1 CSAREGGASTYTQYF TGCAGTGCTAGAGAGGGAGGGGCCAGCACATATACGCAGTATTTT
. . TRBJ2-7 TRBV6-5 CASSYSGIGYEQYF TGTGCCAGCAGTTACTCGGGCATAGGCTACGAGCAGTACTTC
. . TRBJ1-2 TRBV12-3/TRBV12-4 CASSFFVRPNPGHGYTF TGTGCCAGCAGTTTCTTTGTTCGGCCTAACCCAGGGCATGGCTACACCTTC
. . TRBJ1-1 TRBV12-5 CASGFLLKRGDTEAFF TGTGCTAGTGGTTTTCTACTAAAACGGGGGGACACTGAAGCTTTCTTT
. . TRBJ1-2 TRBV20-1 CSAPVGGYGYTF TGCAGTGCCCCGGTCGGGGGTTACGGCTACACCTTC
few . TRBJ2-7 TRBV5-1 CASTNVGHSYEQYF TGCGCCAGCACCAACGTGGGTCACTCCTACGAGCAGTACTTC
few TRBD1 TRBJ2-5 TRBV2 CASRAGQGGRETQYF TGTGCCAGCAGAGCTGGACAGGGGGGCCGAGAGACCCAGTACTTC
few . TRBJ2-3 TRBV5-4 CASSLRGSTDTQYF TGTGCCAGCAGCTTACGAGGCAGCACAGATACGCAGTATTTT
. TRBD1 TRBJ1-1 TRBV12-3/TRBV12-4 CASSPPDRVAEAFF TGTGCCAGCAGCCCCCCCGACAGGGTCGCTGAAGCTTTCTTT
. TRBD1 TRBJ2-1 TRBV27 CASSYGTAATNEQFF TGTGCCAGCAGTTACGGGACAGCCGCCACCAATGAGCAGTTCTTC
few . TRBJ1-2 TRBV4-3 CASSQDGMEGSYGYTF TGCGCCAGCAGCCAAGATGGGATGGAGGGGTCCTATGGCTACACCTTC